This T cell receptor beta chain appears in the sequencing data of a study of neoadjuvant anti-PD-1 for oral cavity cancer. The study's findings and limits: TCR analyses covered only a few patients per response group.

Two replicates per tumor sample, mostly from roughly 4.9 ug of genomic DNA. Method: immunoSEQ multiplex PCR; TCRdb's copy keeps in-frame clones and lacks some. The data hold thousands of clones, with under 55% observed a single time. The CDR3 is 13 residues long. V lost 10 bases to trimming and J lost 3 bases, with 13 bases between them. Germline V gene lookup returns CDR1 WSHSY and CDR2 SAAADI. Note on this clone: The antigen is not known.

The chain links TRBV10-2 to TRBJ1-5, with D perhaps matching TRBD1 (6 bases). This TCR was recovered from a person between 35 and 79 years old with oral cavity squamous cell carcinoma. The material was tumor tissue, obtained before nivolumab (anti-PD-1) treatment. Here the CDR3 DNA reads TGCGCCACCGATGACAGGAACAATCAGCCCCAGCATTTT. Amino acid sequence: CATDDRNNQPQHF.